This TCR beta chain was captured by sequencing in a study of metastatic and nonmetastatic thyroid tumors. At the level of the study: For malignant and benign thyroid patients, tumor or nodule tissue and blood were the sources whose repertoires were compared. General study findings and limits: Reports indicated that malignant thyroid tumors showed significantly higher TCR beta diversity than benign nodules did, in blood and tumor.

As handled by the study authors: The study built a papillary thyroid cancer distant-metastasis classifier from CDR3 differences across clinicopathological groups. From the PCR reads, TCRdb re-called clones with MiXCR. The V and J calls here are based on TCRdb, not the publication. The sample includes around 30,000 clones, around 15% of them seen just once. Thyroid surgery was performed in patients who had received no treatment beforehand. This clone has ten or more counts. The antigen is not known. The junction and the germline gene differ at one end; a read error may be behind it. The CDR3 is made up of 21 amino acids.

The sequenced sample was blood. The receptor was isolated from a female donor with papillary thyroid cancer or a benign thyroid nodule (not recorded which). Some clones in this sample may be carry-over from other donors' samples. This sequence joins TRBV12-3 or TRBV12-4 and TRBJ2-1, with 13 nucleotides matching TRBD2. The CDR3 sequence is CASSFTHPTSGRALSHNEQFF. Written as DNA, the CDR3 is TGTGCCAGCAGTTTTACCCATCCAACTAGCGGGAGGGCCCTCTCCCACAATGAGCAGTTCTTC.